This T cell receptor beta chain is from a study of T-cell memory formation after mild COVID-19. The V gene's germline CDR1 is SQVTM and CDR2 ANQGSEA. V lost 2 bases to trimming and J lost 0 bases, with 13 bases between them. The CDR3 has 15 amino acids. From the 5' RACE reads, TCRdb called clonotypes with MiXCR, one entry per CDR3 protein. Found here are about 110,000 distinct CDR3 sequences, approximately 15% of them singletons; the top ten hold 28%. A note on this clonotype: The antigen is not known.

General study points: Memory from before infection featured some responding clones, which suggests cross-reactive memory joined.

Sequencing was carried out using PBMCs or a T cell subset sorted from them (not recorded which). This chain links TRBV29-1 with TRBJ2-5; tentatively, D is TRBD1 or TRBD2 (5 bases each). This clonotype was obtained from an adult woman who had mild COVID-19 (a few samples of this study predate the infection). Cell type and time point are not known. Here the CDR3 DNA reads TGCAGCGTTGAACCCCGGGACGTATACCAAGAGACCCAGTACTTC. It yields the protein CSVEPRDVYQETQYF.